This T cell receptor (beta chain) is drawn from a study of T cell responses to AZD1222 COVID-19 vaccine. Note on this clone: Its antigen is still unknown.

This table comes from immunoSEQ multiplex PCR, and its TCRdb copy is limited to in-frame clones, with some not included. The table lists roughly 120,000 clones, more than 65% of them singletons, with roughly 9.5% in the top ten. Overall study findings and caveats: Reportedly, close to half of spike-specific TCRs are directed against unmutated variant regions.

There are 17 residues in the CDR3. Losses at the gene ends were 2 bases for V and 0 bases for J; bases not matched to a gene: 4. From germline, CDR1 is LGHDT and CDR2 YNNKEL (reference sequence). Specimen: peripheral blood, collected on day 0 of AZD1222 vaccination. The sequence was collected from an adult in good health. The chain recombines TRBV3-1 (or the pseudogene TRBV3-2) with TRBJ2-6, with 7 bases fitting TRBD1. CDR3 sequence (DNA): TGTGCCAGCAGCCAACGGACAGGTATCTCTGGGGCCAACGTCCTGACTTTC. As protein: CASSQRTGISGANVLTF.